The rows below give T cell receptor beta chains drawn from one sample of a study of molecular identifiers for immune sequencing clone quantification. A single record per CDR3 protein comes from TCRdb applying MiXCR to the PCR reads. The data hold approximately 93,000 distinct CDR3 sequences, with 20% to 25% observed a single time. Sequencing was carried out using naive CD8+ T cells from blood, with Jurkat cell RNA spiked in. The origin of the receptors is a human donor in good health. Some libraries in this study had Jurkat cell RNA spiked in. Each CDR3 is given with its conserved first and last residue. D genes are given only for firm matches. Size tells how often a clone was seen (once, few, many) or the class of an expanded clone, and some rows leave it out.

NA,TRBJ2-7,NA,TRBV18,TGTGCCAGCTCGCCCCAGGCCAGCCCAACCTACGAGCAGTACTTC,CASSPQASPTYEQYF
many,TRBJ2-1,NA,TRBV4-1,TGCGCCAGCAGCTCCCCCCTTTCGGATGAGCAGTTCTTC,CASSSPLSDEQFF
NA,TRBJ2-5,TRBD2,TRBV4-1,TGCGCCAGCAGCCAAGTGCTAGCGGGGGATGAGGAGACCCAGTACTTC,CASSQVLAGDEETQYF
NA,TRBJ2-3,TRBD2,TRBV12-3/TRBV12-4,TGTGTTAGCAACCCTGCGGGGGGGCCTGCAGATACGCAGTATTTT,CVSNPAGGPADTQYF
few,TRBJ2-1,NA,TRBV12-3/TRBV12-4,TGTGCCAGCAGTTCCCGACACCAATTCTCCTACAATGAGCAGTTCTTC,CASSSRHQFSYNEQFF
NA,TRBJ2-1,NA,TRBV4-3,TGCGCCAGCAGCCGCGCTAGCGAGTACAATGAGCAGTTCTTC,CASSRASEYNEQFF
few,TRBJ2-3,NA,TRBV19,TGTGCCAGTAGTATACTAGCGTTCACTAGCACAGATACGCAGTATTTT,CASSILAFTSTDTQYF
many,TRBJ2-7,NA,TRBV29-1,TGCAGCGTCATACCCCCAGGGAACGAGCAGTACTTC,CSVIPPGNEQYF
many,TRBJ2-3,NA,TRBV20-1,TGCAGTGCTAGAGGAGGTGAGGGGTCTCCAGATACGCAGTATTTT,CSARGGEGSPDTQYF
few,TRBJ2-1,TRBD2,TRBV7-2,TGTGCCAGCAGCCACGGGACTAGCGGTTCTGAGCAGTTCTTC,CASSHGTSGSEQFF